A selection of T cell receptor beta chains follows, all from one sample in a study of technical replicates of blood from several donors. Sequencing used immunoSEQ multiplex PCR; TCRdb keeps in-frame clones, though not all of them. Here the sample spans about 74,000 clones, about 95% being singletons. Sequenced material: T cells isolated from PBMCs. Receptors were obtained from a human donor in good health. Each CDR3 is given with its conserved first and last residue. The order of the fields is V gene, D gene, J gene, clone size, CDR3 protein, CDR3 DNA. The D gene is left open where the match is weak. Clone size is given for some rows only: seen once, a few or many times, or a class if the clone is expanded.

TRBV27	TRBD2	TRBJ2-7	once	CASSFIGLMTSGGSTEQYF	TGTGCCAGCAGTTTTATCGGACTCATGACTAGCGGGGGATCCACCGAGCAGTACTTC
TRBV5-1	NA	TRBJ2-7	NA	CASSRPDGAYEQYF	TGCGCCAGCAGCCGACCCGACGGAGCCTACGAGCAGTACTTC
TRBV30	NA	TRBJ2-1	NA	CAWGLFNEQFF	TGTGCCTGGGGACTCTTCAATGAGCAGTTCTTC
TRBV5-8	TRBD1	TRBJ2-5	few	CASSFGTGGSETQYF	TGTGCCAGCAGCTTTGGGACAGGGGGGTCAGAGACCCAGTACTTC
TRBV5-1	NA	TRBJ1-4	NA	CASSARQTGEKLFF	TGCGCCAGCAGCGCAAGACAGACCGGTGAAAAACTGTTTTTT
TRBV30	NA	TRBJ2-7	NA	CAWRSGKVSDEQYF	TGTGCCTGGAGATCCGGGAAGGTGAGCGACGAGCAGTACTTC
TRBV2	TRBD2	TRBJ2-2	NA	CASSLRGGAIGELFF	TGTGCCAGCAGTCTCCGGGGGGGGGCCATCGGGGAGCTGTTTTTT
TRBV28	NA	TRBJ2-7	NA	CASSPRTGWEQYF	TGTGCCAGCAGCCCTCGTACAGGGTGGGAGCAGTACTTC
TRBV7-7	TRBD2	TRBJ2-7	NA	CASSRGGSSYEQYF	TGTGCCAGCAGCCGGGGCGGGAGCTCCTACGAGCAGTACTTC
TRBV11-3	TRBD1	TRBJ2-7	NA	CASSLITGGYEQYF	TGTGCCAGCAGCTTAATTACAGGGGGGTACGAGCAGTACTTC
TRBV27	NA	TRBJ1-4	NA	CASRGGLTTNEKLFF	TGTGCCAGCAGAGGAGGGCTTACAACTAATGAAAAACTGTTTTTT
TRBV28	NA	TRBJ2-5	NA	CASSFYAVQETQYF	TGTGCCAGCAGTTTTTACGCAGTCCAAGAGACCCAGTACTTC
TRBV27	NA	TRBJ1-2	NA	CASSLLGGDNYGYTF	TGTGCCAGCAGTTTATTGGGAGGGGATAACTATGGCTACACCTTC
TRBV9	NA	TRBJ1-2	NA	CASTSLMGSHGYTF	TGTGCCAGCACCTCCTTGATGGGCTCGCATGGCTACACCTTC
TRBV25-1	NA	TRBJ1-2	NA	CASSEWPVGESGGYTF	TGTGCCAGCAGTGAATGGCCGGTTGGGGAGTCCGGCGGCTACACCTTC
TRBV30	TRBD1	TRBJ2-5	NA	CAWSTRTGGSQETQYF	TGTGCCTGGAGTACCCGGACAGGGGGATCACAAGAGACCCAGTACTTC
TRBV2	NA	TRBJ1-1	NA	CASSELGRVTEAFF	TGTGCCAGCAGTGAATTGGGGAGGGTCACTGAAGCTTTCTTT